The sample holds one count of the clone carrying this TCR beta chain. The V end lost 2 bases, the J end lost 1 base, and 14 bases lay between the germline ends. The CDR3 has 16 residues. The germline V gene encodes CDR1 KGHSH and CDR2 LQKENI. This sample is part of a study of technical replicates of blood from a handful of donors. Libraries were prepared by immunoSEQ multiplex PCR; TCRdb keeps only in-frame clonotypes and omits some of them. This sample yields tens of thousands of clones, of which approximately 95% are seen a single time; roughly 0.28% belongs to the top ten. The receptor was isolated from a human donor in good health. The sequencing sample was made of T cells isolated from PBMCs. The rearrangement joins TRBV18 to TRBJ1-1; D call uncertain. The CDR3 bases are TGTGCCAGCTCACCATACGGTCGGGGTGGGAACACTGAAGCTTTCTTT. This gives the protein CASSPYGRGGNTEAFF. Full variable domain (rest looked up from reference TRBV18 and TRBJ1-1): NAGVMQNPRHLVRRRGQEARLRCSPMKGHSHVYWYRQLPEEGLKFMVYLQKENIIDESGMPKERFSAEFPKEGPSILRIQQVVRGDSAAYFCASSPYGRGGNTEAFFGQGTRLTVV.